One and the same sample provided the 16 T cell receptor beta chains below, sequenced in a study of OX40 agonist ivuxolimab in advanced cancers. Data came from immunoSEQ multiplex PCR; TCRdb stores just in-frame clones and leaves some out. The sample lists about 46,000 clones, over 75% occurring once. Sequenced here: CD4+ or CD8+ T cells sorted from blood, sampled in a trial of the OX40 agonist ivuxolimab. All receptors come from an adult with an advanced solid tumor such as melanoma, head and neck, liver or kidney cancer.

The chain uses TRBV27 and TRBJ2-1; a possible D gene is TRBD2 (5 bases). Germline-derived CDR1 and CDR2 are MNHEY and SMNVEV (reference sequence). The CDR3 has 15 amino acids. V was cut by 5 bases and J by 5 bases, with 16 bases left in between. DNA for the CDR3: TGTGCCAGCAGTCAGCTGTGGAGGCGGGACAATGAGCAGTTCTTC. This encodes CASSQLWRRDNEQFF.

To note about this clone: With a much larger clone just one base away, this may be a read error. The V and J genes are TRBV6-4 and TRBJ2-5, with 13 nucleotides matching TRBD2. The CDR3 consists of 15 residues. J gave up 2 bases and V 3 bases, and 0 bases lay outside the gene matches. Germline CDR1 is MRHNA and CDR2 is SNTAGT. DNA for the CDR3: TGTGCCAGCAGTGAGACTAGCGGGGGGCAAGAGACCCAGTACTTC. Amino acids: CASSETSGGQETQYF.

The chain recombines TRBV18 with TRBJ2-4, with 7 bases matching TRBD1. CDR1 is KGHSH and CDR2 is LQKENI in the germline V gene. This CDR3 has 19 amino acids. Trimming took 4 bases from V and 0 from J; bases not matched to a gene: 15. The CDR3 sequence is CASSQGDRLLLGAKNIQYF. CDR3 nucleotides: TGTGCCAGCTCACAAGGGGACAGACTCCTTCTGGGAGCCAAAAACATTCAGTACTTC.

This chain joins TRBV4-1 and TRBJ2-2; D remains unclear. Per the germline V gene, CDR1 is MGHRA and CDR2 is YSYEKL. Trimming removed 10 bases at V and 1 base at J, with 22 bases between. The CDR3 spans 17 residues. The chain's CDR3 is CATNLPGTQKNTGELFF. DNA for the CDR3: TGCGCCACCAACCTACCAGGCACGCAGAAGAACACCGGGGAGCTGTTTTTT.

The chain carries TRBV5-8 and TRBJ2-1, with 11 positions matching TRBD1. Germline CDR1 and CDR2: SGHTS and YDEGEE. Trimming took 1 base from V and 2 from J; bases not matched to a gene: 2. This CDR3 is built from 16 residues. CDR3 loop: CASSLRGQGAYNEQFF. The CDR3 DNA follows: TGTGCCAGCAGCTTGAGGGGACAGGGGGCCTACAATGAGCAGTTCTTC.

This clone is a singleton in its sample. CDR3 DNA sequence: TGTGCCTGGAGTTCCCGGGAGGGAGAGGCCGGGGAGCTGTTTTTT. This sequence encodes CAWSSREGEAGELFF. The gene calls are TRBV30 and TRBJ2-2, with 8 bases that match TRBD2. Per the germline V gene, CDR1 is GTSNPN and CDR2 is SVGIG (reference sequence). This CDR3 contains 15 residues. J lost 6 bases, V lost 2 bases, and 8 bases had no gene match.

This chain links TRBV7-9 with TRBJ2-5; 13 nucleotides line up with TRBD2. V trimming: 8 bases; J trimming: 5 bases; junction bases outside the gene matches: 11. The CDR3 extends over 16 amino acids. Germline loops: CDR1 SEHNR, CDR2 FQNEAQ (reference sequence). The CDR3 is CASFISGTSGMETQYF. CDR3 sequence (DNA): TGTGCCAGCTTCATTTCCGGGACTAGCGGGATGGAGACCCAGTACTTC.

CDR3 sequence reads: CASSYSKGANYGYTF. CDR3 DNA: TGTGCCAGCAGTTACTCCAAGGGGGCTAACTATGGCTACACCTTC. The chain combines TRBV6-5 with TRBJ1-2; possibly TRBD1 for D (6 bases). With 0 bases removed from V and 0 bases from J, the gap between germline ends came to 8 bases. CDR1 is MNHEY and CDR2 is SVGAGI in the germline V gene. The CDR3 length is 15 residues.

The gene calls are TRBV27 and TRBJ2-1; 7 nucleotides agree with TRBD2. Germline CDR1 is MNHEY and CDR2 is SMNVEV (reference sequence). The ends lost 3 bases at V and 7 bases at J; junction bases unmatched: 12. The CDR3 length is 16 residues. The CDR3 coding sequence is TGTGCCAGCAGTTTGGGGTGGGAGGGCCGGTGGAATGAGCAGTTCTTC. Its protein is CASSLGWEGRWNEQFF.

J is TRBJ1-3 and V is TRBV4-1, with 7 nucleotides matching TRBD1. The CDR3 is 15 amino acids. CDR1 and CDR2 from the germline V gene are MGHRA and YSYEKL. Trimming cost V 2 bases and J 3 bases; bases outside gene matches: 4. CDR3 nucleotide sequence: TGCGCCAGCAGCCAACTACAGGGGTTTGGAAACACCATATATTTT. The encoded protein is CASSQLQGFGNTIYF.

This chain uses TRBV5-4 with TRBJ1-4, with D perhaps TRBD1 (5 bases). The CDR3 contains 11 residues. In germline, CDR1 is SGHNT, CDR2 YYREEE (reference sequence). V was shortened by 10 bases and J by 6 bases, with 10 bases between the two germline ends. This CDR3 reads CAVGRDEKLFF. The CDR3 DNA sequence: TGTGCCGTCGGCAGGGATGAAAAACTGTTTTTT.

The chain joins TRBV27 to TRBJ2-7; weak D call: TRBD1 (5 bases). This CDR3 region has 14 residues. The V end lost 5 bases, the J end lost 2 bases, and 13 bases lay between the germline ends. The germline V gene has CDR1 MNHEY and CDR2 SMNVEV (reference sequence). The CDR3 sequence is CASSPRVETYEQYF. The CDR3 region has the DNA TGTGCCAGCAGTCCCAGGGTGGAAACCTACGAGCAGTACTTC.

As DNA, the CDR3 is TGTGCCAGCAGTGCCGACAGGCTCCAAGAGACCCAGTACTTC. Translated: CASSADRLQETQYF. The V gene is TRBV28, the J gene TRBJ2-5; D perhaps matches TRBD1 (6 bases). Germline CDR1 is MDHEN and CDR2 is SYDVKM. The CDR3 length is 14 residues. The V and J ends lost 5 bases and 1 base respectively, with 11 bases between them.

The CDR3 sequence: CASSLAADRGRITEAFF. The CDR3 coding sequence is TGTGCCAGCAGCTTGGCGGCTGACAGGGGGAGAATCACTGAAGCTTTCTTT. The V and J genes are TRBV5-4 and TRBJ1-1; 9 nucleotides agree with TRBD1. The CDR3 sequence is 17 residues long. The J segment lost 4 bases and the V segment lost 0 bases, leaving 10 bases of the junction unmatched. Germline assignment: CDR1 SGHNT and CDR2 YYREEE (reference sequence). The full variable domain, rest sourced from reference TRBV5-4 and TRBJ1-1, is ETGVTQSPTHLIKTRGQQVTLRCSSQSGHNTVSWYQQALGQGPQFIFQYYREEENGRGNFPPRFSGLQFPNYSSELNVNALELDDSALYLCASSLAADRGRITEAFFGQGTRLTVV.

This chain connects TRBV10-2 to TRBJ1-2; D may be TRBD1 (6 bases). CDR3 length equals 13 residues. V lost 6 bases and J 3 bases, leaving 11 bases between the germline ends. Germline-derived CDR1 and CDR2 are WSHSY and SAAADI. The CDR3 sequence: CASSSRQDYGYTF. In nucleotides, the CDR3 is TGCGCCAGCAGCTCTAGACAGGACTATGGCTACACCTTC.

The V gene is TRBV27, the J gene TRBJ2-7, with 12 positions matching TRBD2. The V gene's germline CDR1 is MNHEY and CDR2 SMNVEV (reference sequence). The V segment lost 3 bases and the J segment 7 bases; nucleotides outside the gene matches: 1. The CDR3 contains 13 residues. CDR3: CASSFGLAGEQYF. DNA for the CDR3: TGTGCCAGCAGTTTTGGACTAGCGGGAGAGCAGTACTTC.